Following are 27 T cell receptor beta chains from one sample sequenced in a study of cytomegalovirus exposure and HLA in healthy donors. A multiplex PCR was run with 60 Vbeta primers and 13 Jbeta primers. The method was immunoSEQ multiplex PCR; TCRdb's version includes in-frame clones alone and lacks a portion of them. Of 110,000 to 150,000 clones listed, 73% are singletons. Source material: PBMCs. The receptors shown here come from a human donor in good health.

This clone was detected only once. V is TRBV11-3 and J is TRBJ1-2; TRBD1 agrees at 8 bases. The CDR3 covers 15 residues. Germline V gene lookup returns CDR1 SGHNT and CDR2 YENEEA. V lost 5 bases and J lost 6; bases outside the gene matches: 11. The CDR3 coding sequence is TGTGCCAGCAGCCCGCGTTCGGACAGGGTTGATGGCTACACCTTC. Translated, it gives CASSPRSDRVDGYTF.

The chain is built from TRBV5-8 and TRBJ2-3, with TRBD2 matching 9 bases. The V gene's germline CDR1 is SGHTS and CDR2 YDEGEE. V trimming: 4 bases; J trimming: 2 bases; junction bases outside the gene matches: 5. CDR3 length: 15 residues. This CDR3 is CASSPTSGYTDTQYF. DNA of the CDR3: TGTGCCAGCAGCCCGACTAGCGGCTACACAGATACGCAGTATTTT.

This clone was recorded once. As DNA, the CDR3 is TGTGCCAGCAGCACACAGGGGGGGAATGAGCAGTTCTTC. Its protein is CASSTQGGNEQFF. The V and J genes are TRBV7-9 and TRBJ2-1; the D gene is possibly TRBD1 (8 bases). V was trimmed by 5 bases and J by 7 bases, leaving 12 bases between them. CDR3 length: 13 amino acids. The germline gives CDR1 SEHNR, CDR2 FQNEAQ (reference sequence).

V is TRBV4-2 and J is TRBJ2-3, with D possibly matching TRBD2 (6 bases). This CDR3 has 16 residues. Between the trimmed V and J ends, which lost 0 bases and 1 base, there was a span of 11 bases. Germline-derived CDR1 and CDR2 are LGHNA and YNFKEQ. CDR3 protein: CASSQERASGTDTQYF. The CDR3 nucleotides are TGTGCCAGCAGCCAAGAGCGGGCTAGCGGCACAGATACGCAGTATTTT.

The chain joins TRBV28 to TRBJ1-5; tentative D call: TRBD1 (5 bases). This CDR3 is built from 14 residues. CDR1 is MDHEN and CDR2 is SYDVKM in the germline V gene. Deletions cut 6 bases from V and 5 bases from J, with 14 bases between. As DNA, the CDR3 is TGTGCCAGCAGGACAGCCATGGGGCATCAGCCCCAGCATTTT. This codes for CASRTAMGHQPQHF. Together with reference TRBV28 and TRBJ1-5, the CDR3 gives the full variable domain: DVKVTQSSRYLVKRTGEKVFLECVQDMDHENMFWYRQDPGLGLRLIYFSYDVKMKEKGDIPEGYSVSREKKERFSLILESASTNQTSMYLCASRTAMGHQPQHFGDGTRLSIL.

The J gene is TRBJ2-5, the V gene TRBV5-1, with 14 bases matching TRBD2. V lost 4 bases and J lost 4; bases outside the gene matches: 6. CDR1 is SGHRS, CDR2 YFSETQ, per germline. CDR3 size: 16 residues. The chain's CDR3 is CASSPGLAGGTETQYF. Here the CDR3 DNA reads TGCGCCAGCAGCCCCGGACTAGCGGGGGGAACAGAGACCCAGTACTTC.

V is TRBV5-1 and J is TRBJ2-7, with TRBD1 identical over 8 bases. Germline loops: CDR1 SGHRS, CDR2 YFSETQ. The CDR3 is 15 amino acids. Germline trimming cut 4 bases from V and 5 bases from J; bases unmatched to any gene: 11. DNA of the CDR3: TGCGCCAGCAGCCCCCTAGGACAGGGTGAGCACGAGCAGTACTTC. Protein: CASSPLGQGEHEQYF. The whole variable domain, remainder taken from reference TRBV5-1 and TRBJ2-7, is KAGVTQTPRYLIKTRGQQVTLSCSPISGHRSVSWYQQTPGQGLQFLFEYFSETQRNKGNFPGRFSGRQFSNSRSEMNVSTLELGDSALYLCASSPLGQGEHEQYFGPGTRLTVT.

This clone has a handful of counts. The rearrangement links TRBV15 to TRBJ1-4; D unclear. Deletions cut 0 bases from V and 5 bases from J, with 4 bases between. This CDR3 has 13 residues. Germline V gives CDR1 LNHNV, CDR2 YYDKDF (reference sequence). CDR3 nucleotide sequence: TGTGCCACCAGCAGAGATCAAAATGAAAAACTGTTTTTT. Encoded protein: CATSRDQNEKLFF.

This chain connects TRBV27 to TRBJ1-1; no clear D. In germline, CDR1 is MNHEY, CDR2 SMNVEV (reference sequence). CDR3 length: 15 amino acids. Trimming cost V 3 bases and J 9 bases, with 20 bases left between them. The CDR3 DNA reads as TGTGCCAGCAGTTTCCTAAATGGAACAGCGGGGAAAGCTTTCTTT. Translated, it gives CASSFLNGTAGKAFF.

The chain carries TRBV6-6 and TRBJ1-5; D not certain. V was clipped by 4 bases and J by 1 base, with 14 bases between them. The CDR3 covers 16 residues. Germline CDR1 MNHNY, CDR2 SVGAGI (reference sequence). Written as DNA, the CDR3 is TGTGCCAGCAGTTCTTTAGGGAGTGGGAGCAATCAGCCCCAGCATTTT. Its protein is CASSSLGSGSNQPQHF.

DNA for the CDR3: TGTGCCAGCAGCTTGGTTCAGGGCTCTTTCACTGAAGCTTTCTTT. It specifies CASSLVQGSFTEAFF. The chain has TRBV5-4 and TRBJ1-1; a weak D match, TRBD1 (5 bases). Germline V gene data show CDR1 as SGHNT and CDR2 as YYREEE (reference sequence). Trimming shortened V by 0 bases and J by 4 bases, and 13 bases separated the two germline ends. The CDR3 loop spans 15 amino acids.

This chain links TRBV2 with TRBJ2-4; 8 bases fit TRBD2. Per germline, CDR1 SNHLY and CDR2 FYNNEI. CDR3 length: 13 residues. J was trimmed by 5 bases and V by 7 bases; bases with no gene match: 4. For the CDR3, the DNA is TGTGCCAGCAAATGGACTAGCCAAAACATTCAGTACTTC. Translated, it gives CASKWTSQNIQYF.

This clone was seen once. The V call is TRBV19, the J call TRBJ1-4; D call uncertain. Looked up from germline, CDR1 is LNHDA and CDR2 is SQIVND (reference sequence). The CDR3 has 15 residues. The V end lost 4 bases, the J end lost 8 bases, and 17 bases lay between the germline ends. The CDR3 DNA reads TGTGCCAGTAGTACCCGAGGAGATTTCCTAGAAAAACTGTTTTTT. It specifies CASSTRGDFLEKLFF.

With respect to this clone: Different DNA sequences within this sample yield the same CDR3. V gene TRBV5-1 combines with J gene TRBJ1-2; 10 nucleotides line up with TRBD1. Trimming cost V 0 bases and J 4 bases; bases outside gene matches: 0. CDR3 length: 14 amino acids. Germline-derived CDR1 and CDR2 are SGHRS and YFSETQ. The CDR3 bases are TGCGCCAGCAGCTTGGGGACAGGGGGCTATGGCTACACCTTC. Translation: CASSLGTGGYGYTF.

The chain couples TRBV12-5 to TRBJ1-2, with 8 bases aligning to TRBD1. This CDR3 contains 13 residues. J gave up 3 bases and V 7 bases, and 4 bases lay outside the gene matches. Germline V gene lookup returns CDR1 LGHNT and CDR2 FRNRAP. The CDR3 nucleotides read TGTGCTAGTGCCCAGGACAGGGACTATGGCTACACCTTC. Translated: CASAQDRDYGYTF.

CDR3 region: CASSPGQDGEKLFF. The CDR3 coding sequence is TGTGCCAGCAGCCCGGGACAGGATGGAGAAAAACTGTTTTTT. The chain combines TRBV7-9 with TRBJ1-4, with 8 bases aligning to TRBD1. V lost 5 bases to trimming and J lost 8 bases; unmatched junction nucleotides: 7. Germline loops: CDR1 SEHNR, CDR2 FQNEAQ (reference sequence). This CDR3 region has 14 residues.

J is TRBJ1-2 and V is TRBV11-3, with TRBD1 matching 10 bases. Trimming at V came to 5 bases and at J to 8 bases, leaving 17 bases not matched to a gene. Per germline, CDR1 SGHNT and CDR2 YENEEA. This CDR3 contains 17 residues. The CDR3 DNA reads TGTGCCAGCAGCGACCGGGACAGGGGACAATTTCTGCGAGGCTACACCTTC. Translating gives CASSDRDRGQFLRGYTF.

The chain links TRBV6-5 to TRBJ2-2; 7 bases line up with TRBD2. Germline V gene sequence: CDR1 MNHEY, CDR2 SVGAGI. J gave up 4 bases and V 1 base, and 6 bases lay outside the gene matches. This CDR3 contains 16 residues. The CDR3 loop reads CASSYLSSGVTGELFF. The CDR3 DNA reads TGTGCCAGCAGTTACTTGTCTAGCGGTGTCACCGGGGAGCTGTTTTTT.

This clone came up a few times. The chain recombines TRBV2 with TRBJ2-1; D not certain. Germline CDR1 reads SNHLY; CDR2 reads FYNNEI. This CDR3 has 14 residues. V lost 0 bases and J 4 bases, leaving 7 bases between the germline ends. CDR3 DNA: TGTGCCAGCAGTGAAGCGGTGGCATACAATGAGCAGTTCTTC. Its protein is CASSEAVAYNEQFF.

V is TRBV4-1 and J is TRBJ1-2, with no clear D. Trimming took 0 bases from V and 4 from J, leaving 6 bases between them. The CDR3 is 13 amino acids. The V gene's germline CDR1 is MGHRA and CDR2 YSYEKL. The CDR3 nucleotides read TGCGCCAGCAGCCAAGAGGGAGTCTATGGCTACACCTTC. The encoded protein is CASSQEGVYGYTF.

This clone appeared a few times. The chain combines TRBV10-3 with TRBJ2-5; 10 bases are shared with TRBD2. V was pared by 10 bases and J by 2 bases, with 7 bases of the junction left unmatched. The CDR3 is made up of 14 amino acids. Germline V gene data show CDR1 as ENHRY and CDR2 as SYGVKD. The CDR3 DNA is TGTGCCAGTAGAGCGGGGGGGACTCAAGAGACCCAGTACTTC. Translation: CASRAGGTQETQYF.

CDR3 in amino acids: CASSDARGRAGDADTQYF. Here the CDR3 DNA reads TGCGCCAGCAGCGACGCTCGCGGGAGGGCCGGGGACGCAGATACGCAGTATTTT. The gene calls are TRBV5-1 and TRBJ2-3, with 9 bases lining up with TRBD2. The CDR3 runs to 18 residues. The germline V gene encodes CDR1 SGHRS and CDR2 YFSETQ. V was pared by 4 bases and J by 4 bases, with 16 bases of the junction left unmatched.

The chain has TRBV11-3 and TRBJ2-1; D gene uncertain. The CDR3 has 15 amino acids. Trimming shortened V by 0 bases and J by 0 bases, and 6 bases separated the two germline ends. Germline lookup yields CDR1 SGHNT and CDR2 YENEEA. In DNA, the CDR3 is TGTGCCAGCAGCTTAGATCCGGGCTCCTACAATGAGCAGTTCTTC. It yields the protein CASSLDPGSYNEQFF.

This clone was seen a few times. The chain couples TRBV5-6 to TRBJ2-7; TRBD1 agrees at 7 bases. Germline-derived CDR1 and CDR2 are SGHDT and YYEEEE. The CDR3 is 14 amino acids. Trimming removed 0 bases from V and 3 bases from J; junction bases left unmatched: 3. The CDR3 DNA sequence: TGTGCCAGCAGCTTGGAGGGGGCGCACTACGAGCAGTACTTC. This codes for CASSLEGAHYEQYF. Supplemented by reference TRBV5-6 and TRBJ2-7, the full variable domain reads DAGVTQSPTHLIKTRGQQVTLRCSPKSGHDTVSWYQQALGQGPQFIFQYYEEEERQRGNFPDRFSGHQFPNYSSELNVNALLLGDSALYLCASSLEGAHYEQYFGPGTRLTVT.

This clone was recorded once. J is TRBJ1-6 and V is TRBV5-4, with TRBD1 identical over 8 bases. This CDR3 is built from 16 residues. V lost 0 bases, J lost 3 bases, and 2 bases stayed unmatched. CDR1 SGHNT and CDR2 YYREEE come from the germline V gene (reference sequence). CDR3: CASSLGQGIYNSPLHF. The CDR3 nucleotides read TGTGCCAGCAGCTTGGGACAGGGGATCTATAATTCACCCCTCCACTTT.

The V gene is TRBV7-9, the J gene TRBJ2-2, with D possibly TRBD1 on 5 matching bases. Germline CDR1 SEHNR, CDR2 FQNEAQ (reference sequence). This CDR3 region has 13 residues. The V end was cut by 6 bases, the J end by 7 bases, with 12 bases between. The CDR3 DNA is TGTGCCAGCAGTCAAGACAGTATCGGGGAGCTGTTTTTT. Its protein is CASSQDSIGELFF.

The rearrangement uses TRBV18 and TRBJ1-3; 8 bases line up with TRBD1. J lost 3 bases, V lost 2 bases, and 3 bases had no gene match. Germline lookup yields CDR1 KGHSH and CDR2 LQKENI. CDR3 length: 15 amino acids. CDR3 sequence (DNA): TGTGCCAGCTCACCAGGGACAGGCCGTGGAAACACCATATATTTT. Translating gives CASSPGTGRGNTIYF.